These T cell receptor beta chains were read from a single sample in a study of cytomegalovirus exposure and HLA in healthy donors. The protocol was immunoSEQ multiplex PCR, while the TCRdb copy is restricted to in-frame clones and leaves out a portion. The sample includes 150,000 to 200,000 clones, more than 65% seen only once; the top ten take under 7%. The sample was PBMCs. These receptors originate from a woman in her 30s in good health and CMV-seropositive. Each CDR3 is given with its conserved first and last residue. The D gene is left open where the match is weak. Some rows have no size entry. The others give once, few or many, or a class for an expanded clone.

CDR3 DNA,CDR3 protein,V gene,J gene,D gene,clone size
TGTGCCAGCTCACCACCGGCCAGGGGCGGGGGGGACGAGCAGTACTTC,CASSPPARGGGDEQYF,TRBV18,TRBJ2-7,TRBD2,NA
TGTGCCAGCAGTCCGGGGACTATAATTCCAAATGAGCAGTTCTTC,CASSPGTIIPNEQFF,TRBV28,TRBJ2-1,TRBD2,NA
TGTGCCAGCAGTGAATCTTTCGGGGGTTACGCTTTCTTT,CASSESFGGYAFF,TRBV6-1,TRBJ1-1,NA,NA
TGTGCCAGCAGCCCCGGGACAGGGATAACCTACGAGCAGTACTTC,CASSPGTGITYEQYF,TRBV11-2,TRBJ2-7,TRBD1,NA
TGTGCCAGCTCCCATGGGGGGGGCCAAAAACTGTTTTTT,CASSHGGGQKLFF,TRBV18,TRBJ1-4,NA,NA
TGTGCCAGCAGTCTTACTACCCGGGAGACTGAAGCTTTCTTT,CASSLTTRETEAFF,TRBV2,TRBJ1-1,NA,few
TGCGCCAGCAGCTTAGAGGTTTTAGGTGAAGCTTTCTTT,CASSLEVLGEAFF,TRBV5-1,TRBJ1-1,NA,NA
TGTGCCAGCAGCTTCCCGGTCTACGAGCAGTACTTC,CASSFPVYEQYF,TRBV5-5,TRBJ2-7,NA,few
TGTGCCAGCAGCCAAAGACTAAACAGGGCAGGGGGTACGCAGTATTTT,CASSQRLNRAGGTQYF,TRBV14,TRBJ2-3,TRBD1,NA
TGCGCCAGCAGCCAAGATAGAGGGTCCGGACTAGTAGGGTCCTACGAGCAGTACTTC,CASSQDRGSGLVGSYEQYF,TRBV4-1,TRBJ2-7,TRBD2,NA
TGTGCCAGCAGTCGTCTGGGCGGGGGGGTTGGGGGCACAGATACGCAGTATTTT,CASSRLGGGVGGTDTQYF,TRBV27,TRBJ2-3,TRBD2,NA
TGTGCCGGGACAGATTCTAACTATGGCTACACCTTC,CAGTDSNYGYTF,TRBV6-1,TRBJ1-2,TRBD1,few
TGCGCCAGCAGCTTGGATTCGGCTAGCGGGAGGGTGGGGACCCAGTACTTC,CASSLDSASGRVGTQYF,TRBV5-1,TRBJ2-5,TRBD2,NA
TGTGCCAGCAGCCCCCTCGGAGGAAACACTGAAGCTTTCTTT,CASSPLGGNTEAFF,TRBV5-4,TRBJ1-1,NA,few
TGTGCCAGCAGCCAAGATGGACTAGCGAGCTCCTACGAGCAGTACTTC,CASSQDGLASSYEQYF,TRBV14,TRBJ2-7,TRBD2,NA
TGCACCAGCAATAATCGTACTGAAGCTTTCTTT,CTSNNRTEAFF,TRBV4-3,TRBJ1-1,NA,NA
TGTGCCAGCAGCGCCCCCGGAGGTATTAGCTCTGGAAACACCATATATTTT,CASSAPGGISSGNTIYF,TRBV9,TRBJ1-3,NA,NA
TGTGCCAGCAGCTTACCAGGGTCGTACGAGCAGTACTTC,CASSLPGSYEQYF,TRBV7-2,TRBJ2-7,NA,NA
TGTGCCAGCAGCTTAGCCAGGGGACCTGGCTACACCTTC,CASSLARGPGYTF,TRBV7-2,TRBJ1-2,NA,NA
TGTGCCAGCAGCCAAGATGAGGCGGGGGACTCCTACGAGCAGTACTTC,CASSQDEAGDSYEQYF,TRBV4-2,TRBJ2-7,TRBD2,NA
TGTGCCAGCAGCTTAGTAGCTGATGAGCAGTTCTTC,CASSLVADEQFF,TRBV11-3,TRBJ2-1,NA,NA
TGTGCCAGCAGCTCTCCTTTGGCTTCTCAGGCCAATGAGCAGTTCTTC,CASSSPLASQANEQFF,TRBV7-9,TRBJ2-1,NA,NA
TGTGCCAGCAGCACCTATTCAGGGGGTTATAGAGGCTACGAGCAGTACTTC,CASSTYSGGYRGYEQYF,TRBV7-9,TRBJ2-7,TRBD1,NA
TGTGCCAGCAGCTTGGTGGTGGGACAGGGGTATGGAAAACTGTTTTTT,CASSLVVGQGYGKLFF,TRBV5-6,TRBJ1-4,TRBD1,NA
TGTGCCAGCAGCCCTCACTCGACAGGGAATACGCAGTATTTT,CASSPHSTGNTQYF,TRBV11-3,TRBJ2-3,TRBD1,NA
TGTGCCAGCAGCGCCGGGACAGGGAATGACTATGGCTACACCTTC,CASSAGTGNDYGYTF,TRBV9,TRBJ1-2,TRBD1,NA
TGTGCCAGCAGCGGGACTGCGGGAAACACCATATATTTT,CASSGTAGNTIYF,TRBV11-3,TRBJ1-3,NA,NA
TGTGCCAGCTCCCTCGTGGGGGCGTTGGCCGGGGAGCTGTTTTTT,CASSLVGALAGELFF,TRBV6-6,TRBJ2-2,NA,once
TGTGCCAGCCGTTCACAGGGGTCCCAAGAGACCCAGTACTTC,CASRSQGSQETQYF,TRBV28,TRBJ2-5,TRBD1,NA
TGCGCCAGCAGTGAGATAGCGGGCTCCTACAATGAGCAGTTCTTC,CASSEIAGSYNEQFF,TRBV10-1,TRBJ2-1,TRBD2,once
TGTGCCAGCAGCGTCTGGGCGGGGGCCAACGTCCTGACTTTC,CASSVWAGANVLTF,TRBV9,TRBJ2-6,NA,NA
TGTGCCAGCAGCTTCGGAACTATCTCCACCTACGAGCAGTACTTC,CASSFGTISTYEQYF,TRBV11-2,TRBJ2-7,NA,NA
TGCGCCAGCAGCTTAGGGCCGGACAGGGGCGCTAACTATGGCTACACCTTC,CASSLGPDRGANYGYTF,TRBV5-1,TRBJ1-2,TRBD1,NA
TGTGCCAGTAGTGCCCGGGAAGGGTCGGGAGAAAAACTGTTTTTT,CASSAREGSGEKLFF,TRBV19,TRBJ1-4,NA,once
TGCGCCAGCAGCGCCGGTGTAGCTGTGGATGAGCAGTTCTTC,CASSAGVAVDEQFF,TRBV5-1,TRBJ2-1,NA,NA
TGTGCCAGCAGTCCCTTGACAGGGGTGGCTGAAGCTTTCTTT,CASSPLTGVAEAFF,TRBV27,TRBJ1-1,TRBD1,NA
TGTGCCAGCAGTGCTAGCGGGGGTTATATCGAGCAGTACTTC,CASSASGGYIEQYF,TRBV7-2,TRBJ2-7,TRBD2,few
TGTGCCAGCAGGCCTCAGGGGAGCTCCTATAATTCACCCCTCCACTTT,CASRPQGSSYNSPLHF,TRBV7-9,TRBJ1-6,NA,NA
TGCAGCGTTGTCCAGGGTGAAGCTTTCTTT,CSVVQGEAFF,TRBV29-1,TRBJ1-1,NA,NA
TGTGCCAGCAGTGAAGGGAGGGGGGGAGATCAGCCCCAGCATTTT,CASSEGRGGDQPQHF,TRBV2,TRBJ1-5,NA,NA
TGTGCCAGCAGAATAATCTCTGGAAACACCATATATTTT,CASRIISGNTIYF,TRBV28,TRBJ1-3,NA,NA
TGTGCCAGCAGCTTAGGTCCCCGAATGAGGAACACTGAAGCTTTCTTT,CASSLGPRMRNTEAFF,TRBV7-6,TRBJ1-1,NA,NA
TGCGCCAGCAGCTTCGAGTTATCGAGCTCTGGAAACACCATATATTTT,CASSFELSSSGNTIYF,TRBV5-1,TRBJ1-3,NA,few
TGCGCCAGCAGCCAGGGGGCAGGGGGAATGAACACTGAAGCTTTCTTT,CASSQGAGGMNTEAFF,TRBV5-1,TRBJ1-1,TRBD1,NA
TGTGCCAGTGAGTTGGACAGGGGGCATACTGAAGCTTTCTTT,CASELDRGHTEAFF,TRBV6-1,TRBJ1-1,TRBD1,once
TGTGCCAGCAAGTTTCGACAGGGGGCTGGCTACACCTTC,CASKFRQGAGYTF,TRBV27,TRBJ1-2,TRBD1,NA
TGTGCCAGCTACCAGGGGGCTACTAATGAAAAACTGTTTTTT,CASYQGATNEKLFF,TRBV2,TRBJ1-4,TRBD1,NA
TGTGCCAGCAGCTCGGGACTAGCGGCCAGATACGAGCAGTACTTC,CASSSGLAARYEQYF,TRBV13,TRBJ2-7,TRBD2,NA
TGTGCCAGCAGTTTACCCAAAGGCGCGGGAGGGCCTGGAGAGACCCAGTACTTC,CASSLPKGAGGPGETQYF,TRBV28,TRBJ2-5,TRBD2,NA
TGCGCCAGCAGCTTGGCCGTTTTAGAGACCCAGTACTTC,CASSLAVLETQYF,TRBV5-1,TRBJ2-5,NA,NA
TGTGCCAGCAGGATTGCAGGGGGCCCAGATACGCAGTATTTT,CASRIAGGPDTQYF,TRBV7-9,TRBJ2-3,TRBD1,NA